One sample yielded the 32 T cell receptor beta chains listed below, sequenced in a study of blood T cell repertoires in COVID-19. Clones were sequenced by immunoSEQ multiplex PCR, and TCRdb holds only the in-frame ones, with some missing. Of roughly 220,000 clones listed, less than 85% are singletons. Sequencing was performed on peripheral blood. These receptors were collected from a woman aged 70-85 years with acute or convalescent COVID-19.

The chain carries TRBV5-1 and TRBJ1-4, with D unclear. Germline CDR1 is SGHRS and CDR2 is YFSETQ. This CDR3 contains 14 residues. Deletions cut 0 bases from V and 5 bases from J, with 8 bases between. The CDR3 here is CASSLGSINEKLFF. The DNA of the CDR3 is TGCGCCAGCAGCTTGGGGAGTATAAATGAAAAACTGTTTTTT.

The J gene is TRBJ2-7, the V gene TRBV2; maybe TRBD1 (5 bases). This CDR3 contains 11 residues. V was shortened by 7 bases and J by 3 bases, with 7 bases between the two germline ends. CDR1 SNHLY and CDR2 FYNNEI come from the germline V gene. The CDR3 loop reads CASIQGYEQYF. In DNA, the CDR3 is TGTGCCAGCATTCAGGGCTACGAGCAGTACTTC.

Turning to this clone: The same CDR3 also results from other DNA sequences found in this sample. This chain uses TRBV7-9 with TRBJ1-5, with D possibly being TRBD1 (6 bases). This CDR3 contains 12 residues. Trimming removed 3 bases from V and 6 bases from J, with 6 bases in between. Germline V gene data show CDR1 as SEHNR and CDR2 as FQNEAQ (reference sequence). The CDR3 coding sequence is TGTGCCAGCAGCTTGACAGGTCAGCCCCAGCATTTT. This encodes CASSLTGQPQHF. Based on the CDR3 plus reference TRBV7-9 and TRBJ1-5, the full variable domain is DTGVSQNPRHKITKRGQNVTFRCDPISEHNRLYWYRQTLGQGPEFLTYFQNEAQLEKSRLLSDRFSAERPKGSFSTLEIQRTEQGDSAMYLCASSLTGQPQHFGDGTRLSIL.

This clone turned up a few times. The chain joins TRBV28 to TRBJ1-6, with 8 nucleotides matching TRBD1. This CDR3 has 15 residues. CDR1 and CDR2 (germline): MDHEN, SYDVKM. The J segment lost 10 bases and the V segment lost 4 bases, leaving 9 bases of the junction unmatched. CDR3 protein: CASSSPGQVDSPLHF. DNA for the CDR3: TGTGCCAGCAGTTCGCCGGGACAGGTTGACTCACCCCTCCACTTT.

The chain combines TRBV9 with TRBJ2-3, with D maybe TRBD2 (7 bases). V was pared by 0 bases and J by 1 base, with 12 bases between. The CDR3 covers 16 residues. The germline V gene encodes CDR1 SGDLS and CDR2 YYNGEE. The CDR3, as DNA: TGTGCCAGCAGCGTAGGGGGGGGCCGTGGCACAGATACGCAGTATTTT. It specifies CASSVGGGRGTDTQYF.

The CDR3 sequence is CATSEPWGGTSGSITDTQYF. Written as DNA, the CDR3 is TGTGCCACCAGTGAACCCTGGGGCGGGACTAGCGGGAGCATTACAGATACGCAGTATTTT. This rearrangement joins TRBV24-1 to TRBJ2-3; 14 nucleotides align to TRBD2. The germline CDR1 and CDR2 sequences are KGHDR and SFDVKD. The CDR3 extends over 20 amino acids. V was clipped by 4 bases and J by 3 bases; unmatched bases: 14.

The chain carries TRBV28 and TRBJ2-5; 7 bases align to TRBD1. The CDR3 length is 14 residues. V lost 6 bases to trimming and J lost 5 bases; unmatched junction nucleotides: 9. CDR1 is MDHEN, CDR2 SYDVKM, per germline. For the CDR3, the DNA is TGTGCCAGCAGGCTGACAGGGTGGAGGGAGACCCAGTACTTC. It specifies CASRLTGWRETQYF.

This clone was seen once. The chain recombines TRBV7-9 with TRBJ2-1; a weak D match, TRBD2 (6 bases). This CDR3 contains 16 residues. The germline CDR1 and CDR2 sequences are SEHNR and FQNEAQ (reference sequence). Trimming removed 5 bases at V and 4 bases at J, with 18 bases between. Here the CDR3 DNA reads TGTGCCAGCAGCCCCCGGCTGGGGGGTTCGTACAATGAGCAGTTCTTC. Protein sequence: CASSPRLGGSYNEQFF.

The CDR3 DNA reads as TGTGCCAGCAGTTCCCCAGGGACTGAAGCTTTCTTT. Translating gives CASSSPGTEAFF. The chain carries TRBV6-6 and TRBJ1-1; possible D gene TRBD1, 5 bases. Between the trimmed V and J ends, which lost 4 bases and 5 bases, there was a span of 8 bases. This CDR3 region has 12 residues. CDR1 MNHNY and CDR2 SVGAGI come from the germline V gene (reference sequence).

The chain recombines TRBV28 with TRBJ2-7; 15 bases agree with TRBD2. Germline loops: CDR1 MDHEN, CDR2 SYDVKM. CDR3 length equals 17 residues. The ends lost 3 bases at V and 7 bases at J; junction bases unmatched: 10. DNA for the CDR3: TGTGCCAGCAGTTTTCGGGGACTAGCGGGAGGTTTAAGAGAGCAGTACTTC. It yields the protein CASSFRGLAGGLREQYF.

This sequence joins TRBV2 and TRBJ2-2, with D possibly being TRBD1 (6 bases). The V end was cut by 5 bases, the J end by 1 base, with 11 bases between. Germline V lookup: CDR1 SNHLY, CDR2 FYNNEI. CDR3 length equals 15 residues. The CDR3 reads CASSTDRQNTGELFF. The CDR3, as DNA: TGTGCCAGCAGTACCGACAGGCAGAACACCGGGGAGCTGTTTTTT.

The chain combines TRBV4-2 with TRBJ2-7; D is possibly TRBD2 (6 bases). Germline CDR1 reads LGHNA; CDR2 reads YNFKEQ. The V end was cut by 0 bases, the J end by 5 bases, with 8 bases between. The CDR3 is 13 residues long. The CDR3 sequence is CASSQDWGDEQYF. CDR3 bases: TGTGCCAGCAGCCAAGATTGGGGGGACGAGCAGTACTTC.

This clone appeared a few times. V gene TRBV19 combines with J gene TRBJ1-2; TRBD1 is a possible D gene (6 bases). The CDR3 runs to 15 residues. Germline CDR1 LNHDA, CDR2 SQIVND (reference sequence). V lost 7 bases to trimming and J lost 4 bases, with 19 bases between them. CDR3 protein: CASTRAWTVTYGYTF. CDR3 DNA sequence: TGTGCCAGTACCCGTGCCTGGACAGTCACCTATGGCTACACCTTC.

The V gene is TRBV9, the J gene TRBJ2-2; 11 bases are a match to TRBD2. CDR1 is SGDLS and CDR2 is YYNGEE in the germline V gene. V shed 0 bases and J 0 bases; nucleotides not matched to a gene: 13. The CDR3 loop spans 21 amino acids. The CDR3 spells CASSVDLGISGRAANTGELFF. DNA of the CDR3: TGTGCCAGCAGCGTAGATCTGGGAATTAGCGGGAGGGCCGCGAACACCGGGGAGCTGTTTTTT.

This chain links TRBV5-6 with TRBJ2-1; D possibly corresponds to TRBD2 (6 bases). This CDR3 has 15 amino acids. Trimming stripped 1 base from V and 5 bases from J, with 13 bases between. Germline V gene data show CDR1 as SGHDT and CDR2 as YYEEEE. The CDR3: CASSLFGGTDNEQFF. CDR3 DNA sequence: TGTGCCAGCAGCTTGTTTGGCGGGACGGACAATGAGCAGTTCTTC.

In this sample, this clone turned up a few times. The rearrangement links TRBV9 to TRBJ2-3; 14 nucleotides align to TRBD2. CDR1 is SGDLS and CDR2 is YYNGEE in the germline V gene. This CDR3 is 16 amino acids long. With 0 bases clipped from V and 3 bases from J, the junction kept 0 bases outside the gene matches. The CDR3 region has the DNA TGTGCCAGCAGCGTAGGGACTAGCGGGAGGACAGATACGCAGTATTTT. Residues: CASSVGTSGRTDTQYF.

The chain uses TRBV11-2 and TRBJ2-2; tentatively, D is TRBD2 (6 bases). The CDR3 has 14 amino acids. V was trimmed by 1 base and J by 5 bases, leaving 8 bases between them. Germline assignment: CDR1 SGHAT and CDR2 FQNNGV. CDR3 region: CASSLVRGTGELFF. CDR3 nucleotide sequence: TGTGCCAGCAGCTTAGTACGGGGGACCGGGGAGCTGTTTTTT. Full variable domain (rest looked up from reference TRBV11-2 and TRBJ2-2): EAGVAQSPRYKIIEKRQSVAFWCNPISGHATLYWYQQILGQGPKLLIQFQNNGVVDDSQLPKDRFSAERLKGVDSTLKIQPAKLEDSAVYLCASSLVRGTGELFFGEGSRLTVL.

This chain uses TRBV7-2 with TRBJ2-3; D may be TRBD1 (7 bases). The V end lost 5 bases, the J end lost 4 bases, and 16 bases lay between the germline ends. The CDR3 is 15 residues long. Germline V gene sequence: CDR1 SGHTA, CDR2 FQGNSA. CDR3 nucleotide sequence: TGTGCCAGCAGCCACAGGGGAAGGAGGGCAGATACGCAGTATTTT. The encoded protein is CASSHRGRRADTQYF.

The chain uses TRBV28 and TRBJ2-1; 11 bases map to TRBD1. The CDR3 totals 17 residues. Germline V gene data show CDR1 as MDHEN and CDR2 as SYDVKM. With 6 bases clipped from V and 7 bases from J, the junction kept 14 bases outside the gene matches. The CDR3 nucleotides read TGTGCCAGCAGCCTACATCCCGGGACAGGGGGTCGGAATGAGCAGTTCTTC. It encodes CASSLHPGTGGRNEQFF.

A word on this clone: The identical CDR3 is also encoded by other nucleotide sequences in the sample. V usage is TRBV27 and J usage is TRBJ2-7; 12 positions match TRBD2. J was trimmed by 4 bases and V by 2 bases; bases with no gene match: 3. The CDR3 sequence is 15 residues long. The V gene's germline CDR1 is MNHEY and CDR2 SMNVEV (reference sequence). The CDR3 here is CASSLRLAGVYEQYF. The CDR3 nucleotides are TGTGCCAGCAGTTTACGACTAGCGGGGGTTTACGAGCAGTACTTC.

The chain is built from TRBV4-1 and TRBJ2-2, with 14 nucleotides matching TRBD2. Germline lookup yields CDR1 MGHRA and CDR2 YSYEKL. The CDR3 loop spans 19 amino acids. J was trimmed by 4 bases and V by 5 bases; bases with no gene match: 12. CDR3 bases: TGCGCCAGCAGCTTAACCGGGACTAGCGGGAGTCGGGGCACCGGGGAGCTGTTTTTT. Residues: CASSLTGTSGSRGTGELFF.

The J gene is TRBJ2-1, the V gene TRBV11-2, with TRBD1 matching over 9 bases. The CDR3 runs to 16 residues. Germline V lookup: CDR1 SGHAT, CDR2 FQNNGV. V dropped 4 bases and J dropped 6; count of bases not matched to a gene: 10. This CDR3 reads CASSSYRDRASNEQFF. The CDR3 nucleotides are TGTGCCAGCAGCTCATACCGGGACAGGGCTAGCAATGAGCAGTTCTTC.

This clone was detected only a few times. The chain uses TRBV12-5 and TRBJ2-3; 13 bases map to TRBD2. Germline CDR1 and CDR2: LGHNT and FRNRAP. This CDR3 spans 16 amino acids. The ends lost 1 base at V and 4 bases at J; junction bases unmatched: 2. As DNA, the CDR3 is TGTGCTAGTGGTTTGGGACTAGCGGGAGGCCCAGATACGCAGTATTTT. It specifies CASGLGLAGGPDTQYF.

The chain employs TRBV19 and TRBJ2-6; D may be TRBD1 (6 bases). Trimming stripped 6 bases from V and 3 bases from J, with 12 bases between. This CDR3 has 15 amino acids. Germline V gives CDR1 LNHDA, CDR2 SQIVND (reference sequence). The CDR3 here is CASSQQGGGANVLTF. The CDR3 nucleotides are TGTGCCAGTAGCCAACAGGGCGGTGGGGCCAACGTCCTGACTTTC.

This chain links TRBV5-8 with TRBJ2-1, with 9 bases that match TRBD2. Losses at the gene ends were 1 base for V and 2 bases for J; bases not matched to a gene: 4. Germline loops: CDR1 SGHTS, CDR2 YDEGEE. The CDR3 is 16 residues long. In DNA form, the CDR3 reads TGTGCCAGCAGCTTGAAGGGACTAGCTACCTACAATGAGCAGTTCTTC. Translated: CASSLKGLATYNEQFF.

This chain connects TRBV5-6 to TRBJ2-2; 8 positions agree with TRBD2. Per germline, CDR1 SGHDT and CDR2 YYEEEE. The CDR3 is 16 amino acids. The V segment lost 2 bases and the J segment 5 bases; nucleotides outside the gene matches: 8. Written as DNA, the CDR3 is TGTGCCAGCAGCTTAATTTGGCGGGAGGTGACCGGGGAGCTGTTTTTT. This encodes CASSLIWREVTGELFF.

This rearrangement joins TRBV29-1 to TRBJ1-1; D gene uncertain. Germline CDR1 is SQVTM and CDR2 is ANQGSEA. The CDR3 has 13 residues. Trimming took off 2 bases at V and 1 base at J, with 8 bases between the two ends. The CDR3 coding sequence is TGCAGCGTTGAATGGGCCCCGAACACTGAAGCTTTCTTT. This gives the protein CSVEWAPNTEAFF.

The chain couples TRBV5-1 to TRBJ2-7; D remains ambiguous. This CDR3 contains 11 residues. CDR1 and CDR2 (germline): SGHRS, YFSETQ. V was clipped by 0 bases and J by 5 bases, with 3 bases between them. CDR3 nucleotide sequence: TGCGCCAGCAGCTTGGGAGACGAGCAGTACTTC. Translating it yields CASSLGDEQYF.

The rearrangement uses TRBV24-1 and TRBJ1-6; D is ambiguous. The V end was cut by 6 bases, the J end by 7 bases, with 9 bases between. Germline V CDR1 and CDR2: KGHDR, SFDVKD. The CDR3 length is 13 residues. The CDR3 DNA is TGTGCCACCAGTAGCGGCCCCAATTCACCCCTCCACTTT. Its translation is CATSSGPNSPLHF.

The DNA for the CDR3 is TGTGCCAGCAGGAAGGGAGGAGGCTACGAGCAGTACTTC. Its protein is CASRKGGGYEQYF. The V and J genes are TRBV7-2 and TRBJ2-7, with a tentative D call TRBD2 (6 bases). CDR1 is SGHTA, CDR2 FQGNSA, per germline. V was cut by 6 bases and J by 3 bases, with 12 bases left in between. This CDR3 region has 13 residues.

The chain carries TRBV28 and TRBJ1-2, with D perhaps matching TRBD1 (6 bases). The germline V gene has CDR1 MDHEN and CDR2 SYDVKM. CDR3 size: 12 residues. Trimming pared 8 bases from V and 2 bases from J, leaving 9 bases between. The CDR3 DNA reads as TGTGCCAGCGCCGGACAGAACTATGGCTACACCTTC. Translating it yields CASAGQNYGYTF.

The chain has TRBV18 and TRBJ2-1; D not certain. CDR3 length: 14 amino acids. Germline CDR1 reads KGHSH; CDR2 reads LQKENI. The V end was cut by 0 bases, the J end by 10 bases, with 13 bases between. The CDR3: CASSPPPSGWEQFF. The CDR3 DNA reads TGTGCCAGCTCACCACCCCCCTCCGGGTGGGAGCAGTTCTTC.